This entry lists 10 T cell receptor beta chains sequenced from one sample in a study of human T cells and chemical hapten exposure. Time point noted: pre-sensitization, week 0. Described treatment: therapeutic diphenylcyclopropenone sensitization with weekly scalp DPC. TCRdb re-called the RACE reads with MiXCR, one entry per CDR3 protein. The sample has roughly 120,000 distinct CDR3 sequences, around an eighth seen once. The specimen comprised whole blood, sampled in connection with sensitization to the hapten diphenylcyclopropenone (DPC). The receptors come from a woman younger than 35 with alopecia areata. Some clones in this sample may be carry-over from other donors' samples.

J is TRBJ2-7 and V is TRBV25-1, with D tentatively TRBD1 (5 bases). CDR1 MGHDK and CDR2 SYGVNS come from the germline V gene. The CDR3 totals 14 residues. Trimming pared 4 bases from V and 7 bases from J, leaving 17 bases between. The CDR3 spells CASSADKGPREQYF. The CDR3 nucleotides read TGTGCCAGCAGTGCGGACAAGGGCCCTCGGGAGCAGTACTTC.

Only a few counts were recorded for this clonotype. The rearrangement joins TRBV2 to TRBJ1-4; 7 nucleotides align to TRBD1. The germline gives CDR1 SNHLY, CDR2 FYNNEI. The junction had 7 bases not matched to a gene; V was cut back by 6 bases and J by 6 bases. The CDR3 totals 14 residues. Written as DNA, the CDR3 is TGTGCCAGCAGCTACAGACAGGGTTATGAAAAACTGTTTTTT. Residues: CASSYRQGYEKLFF.

The gene calls are TRBV20-1 and TRBJ2-3; 7 bases are a match to TRBD2. Germline V gene lookup returns CDR1 DFQATT and CDR2 SNEGSKA (reference sequence). There are 13 residues in the CDR3. With 6 bases clipped from V and 7 bases from J, the junction kept 10 bases outside the gene matches. CDR3 residues: CSAWTGGGNTQYF. The CDR3 DNA is TGCAGTGCCTGGACTGGCGGGGGAAATACGCAGTATTTT.

This clonotype was counted between two and nine times. This chain connects TRBV27 to TRBJ1-4, with D possibly matching TRBD1 (5 bases). V was clipped by 7 bases and J by 3 bases, with 15 bases between them. Germline CDR1 and CDR2: MNHEY and SMNVEV (reference sequence). This CDR3 has 15 residues. The CDR3 sequence: CASTLGGTANEKLFF. The CDR3 bases are TGTGCCAGCACTCTAGGAGGGACGGCTAATGAAAAACTGTTTTTT.

This clonotype has at least ten counts. V and J are TRBV4-3 and TRBJ1-2, with unresolved D. The germline V gene encodes CDR1 LGHNA and CDR2 YSLEER. The CDR3 runs to 13 residues. Trimming took 1 base from V and 2 from J, leaving 5 bases between them. This chain's CDR3 is CASSQAPNYGYTF. CDR3 DNA: TGCGCCAGCAGCCAAGCCCCGAACTATGGCTACACCTTC.

In the case of this clonotype: This may arise from a read error, as a much more abundant clone is one base away. The V and J genes are TRBV12-3 or TRBV12-4 and TRBJ1-2, with TRBD1 matching 7 bases. This CDR3 is built from 16 residues. CDR3 DNA: TGTGCCAACAGTTTCGTATTAGTCGACAGGGACTATGGCTACACCTTC. Its protein is CANSFVLVDRDYGYTF.

This clonotype has more than one count but fewer than ten. This chain links TRBV11-2 with TRBJ2-3; unclear D gene. CDR1 and CDR2 from the germline V gene are SGHAT and FQNNGV. The length of the CDR3 is 14 residues. V lost 3 bases, J lost 6 bases, and 13 bases lay in between. CDR3 sequence (DNA): TGTGCCAGCAGCTTGTTGGTGGTTCAGGATACGCAGTATTTT. It is translated as CASSLLVVQDTQYF.

This chain links TRBV5-1 with TRBJ2-2; D not certain. Germline V gene sequence: CDR1 SGHRS, CDR2 YFSETQ. The V gene lost 2 bases and the J gene lost 7 bases, with 9 bases spanning the gap. This CDR3 has 13 amino acids. The CDR3 DNA is TGCGCCAGCAGCTTCCCAGACCGCGGGGAGCTGTTTTTT. As protein: CASSFPDRGELFF.

Only a few counts were recorded for this clonotype. The rearrangement joins TRBV21-1 to TRBJ1-4; the table's D call, TRBD1, was not checked against the DNA. TRBV21-1 is shown as a pseudogene. The CDR3 length is 14 residues. In DNA, the CDR3 is TGTGCCAGCACCCGGGACCTCAGGCCGGAAAAACTGTTTTTT. As protein: CASTRDLRPEKLFF.

The CDR3 spells CSATPLVQPQHF. In nucleotides, the CDR3 is TGCAGTGCTACCCCGTTGGTTCAGCCCCAGCATTTT. The rearrangement joins TRBV20-1 to TRBJ1-5; D uncertain. Looked up from germline, CDR1 is DFQATT and CDR2 is SNEGSKA (reference sequence). Trimming removed 4 bases from V and 6 bases from J, with 10 bases in between. This CDR3 is built from 12 residues.